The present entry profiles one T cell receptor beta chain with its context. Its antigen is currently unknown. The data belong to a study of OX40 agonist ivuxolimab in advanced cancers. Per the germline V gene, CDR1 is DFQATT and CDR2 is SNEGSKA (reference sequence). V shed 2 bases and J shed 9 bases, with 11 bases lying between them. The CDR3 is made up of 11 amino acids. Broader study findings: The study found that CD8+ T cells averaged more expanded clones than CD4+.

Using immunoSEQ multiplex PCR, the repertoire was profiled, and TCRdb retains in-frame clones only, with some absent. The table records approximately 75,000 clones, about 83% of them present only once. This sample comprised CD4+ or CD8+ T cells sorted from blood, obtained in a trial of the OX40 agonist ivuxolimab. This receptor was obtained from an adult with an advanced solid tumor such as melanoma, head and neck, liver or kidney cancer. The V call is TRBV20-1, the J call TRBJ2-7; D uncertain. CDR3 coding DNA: TGCAGTGCTAGATACCCCCATGGGCAGTACTTC. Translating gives CSARYPHGQYF.